The T cell receptor (beta chain) described here comes from a study of T-cell reconstitution after alpha-beta-depleted transplantation in children. It was with unique molecular identifiers that the TCRbeta library was prepared. Via MiXCR, TCRdb re-called the PCR reads, giving one row per CDR3 protein. The sample includes hundreds of thousands of distinct CDR3 sequences, 13% of them seen just once. Concerning this clonotype: No antigen is known for it.

V lost 7 bases to trimming and J lost 6 bases; unmatched junction nucleotides: 4. The CDR3 runs to 12 residues. Germline V CDR1 and CDR2: DFQATT, SNEGSKA (reference sequence). Study results and limitations: From newly produced T cells came most of the T-cell counts and diversity one year after transplant.

Specimen: PBMCs, mostly from graft donor cells, collected 360 days after TCRalphabeta/CD19-depleted stem cell transplant. The genes are TRBV20-1 and TRBJ2-1, with 9 bases lining up with TRBD1. This TCR came from a male patient aged 5 to 17 who had a stem cell transplant for acute myeloid leukemia, so the T cells may come from the graft donor. CDR3: CSGDRAPNEQFF. The CDR3 DNA sequence: TGCAGTGGGGACAGGGCCCCCAATGAGCAGTTCTTC.